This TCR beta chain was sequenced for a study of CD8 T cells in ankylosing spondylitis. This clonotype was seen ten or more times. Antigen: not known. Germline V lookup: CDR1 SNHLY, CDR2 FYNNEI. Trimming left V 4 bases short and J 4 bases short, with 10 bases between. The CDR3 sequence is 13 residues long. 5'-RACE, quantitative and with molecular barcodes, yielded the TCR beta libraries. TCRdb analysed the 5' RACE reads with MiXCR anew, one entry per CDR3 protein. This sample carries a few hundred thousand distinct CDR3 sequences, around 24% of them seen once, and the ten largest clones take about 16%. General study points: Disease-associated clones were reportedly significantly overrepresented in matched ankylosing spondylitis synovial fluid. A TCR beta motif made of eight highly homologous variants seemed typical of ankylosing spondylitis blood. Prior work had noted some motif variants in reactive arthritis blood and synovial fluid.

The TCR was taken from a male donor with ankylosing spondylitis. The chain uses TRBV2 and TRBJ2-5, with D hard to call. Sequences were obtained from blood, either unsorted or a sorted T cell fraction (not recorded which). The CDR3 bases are TGTGCCAGCAGTGTATTAGGCGTAGAGACCCAGTACTTC. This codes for CASSVLGVETQYF. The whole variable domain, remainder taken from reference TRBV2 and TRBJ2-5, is EPEVTQTPSHQVTQMGQEVILRCVPISNHLYFYWYRQILGQKVEFLVSFYNNEISEKSEIFDDQFSVERPDGSNFTLKIRSTKLEDSAMYFCASSVLGVETQYFGPGTRLLVL.